Listed below are T cell receptor beta chains from one sample, sequenced in a study of cytomegalovirus exposure and HLA in healthy donors. Sequenced by immunoSEQ multiplex PCR; TCRdb stores in-frame clones only, minus some. This sample has 150,000 to 200,000 clones, with around 80% found just once. Sequences were obtained from PBMCs. These receptors came from a woman in her forties or fifties in good health and CMV-seronegative. Both conserved end residues are part of each CDR3. D genes are given only for firm matches. Clone size is not always given. Where it is, it says once, few, many or a class for expanded clones.

clone size: -
D gene: -
J gene: TRBJ1-5
CDR3 length: 15
V gene: TRBV7-9
CDR3 DNA: TGTGCCAGCAGCTTCGCGACCCCCCAGGGACAGCCCCAGCATTTT
CDR3 protein: CASSFATPQGQPQHF

clone size: -
D gene: -
J gene: TRBJ2-7
CDR3 length: 14
V gene: TRBV11-2
CDR3 DNA: TGTGCCAGCAGCTTGGCAGGACAGAACTACGAGCAGTACTTC
CDR3 protein: CASSLAGQNYEQYF

clone size: -
D gene: TRBD1
J gene: TRBJ1-5
CDR3 length: 15
V gene: TRBV9
CDR3 DNA: TGTGCCAGCAGCTCGGACAGGGGGTTGGGTCAGCCCCAGCATTTT
CDR3 protein: CASSSDRGLGQPQHF

clone size: -
D gene: -
J gene: TRBJ1-2
CDR3 length: 13
V gene: TRBV28
CDR3 DNA: TGTGCCAGCAGTTTCGGGGAAATCGCTGGCTACACCTTC
CDR3 protein: CASSFGEIAGYTF

clone size: few
D gene: -
J gene: TRBJ1-5
CDR3 length: 15
V gene: TRBV11-2
CDR3 DNA: TGTGCCAGCAGCTTTGCGGCGGGGGGCAATCAGCCCCAGCATTTT
CDR3 protein: CASSFAAGGNQPQHF

clone size: -
D gene: TRBD1
J gene: TRBJ2-2
CDR3 length: 16
V gene: TRBV7-2
CDR3 DNA: TGTGCCAGCAGCCCCCGCACCGGGACAGGTCCCGGGGAGCTGTTTTTT
CDR3 protein: CASSPRTGTGPGELFF

clone size: -
D gene: -
J gene: TRBJ1-1
CDR3 length: 12
V gene: TRBV11-2
CDR3 DNA: TGTGCCAGCAGCTTCGCGGGTAAGGAAGCTTTCTTT
CDR3 protein: CASSFAGKEAFF

clone size: once
D gene: TRBD2
J gene: TRBJ2-3
CDR3 length: 15
V gene: TRBV19
CDR3 DNA: TGTGCCAGTAGGGAGCGGGAGGGCCGCACAGATACGCAGTATTTT
CDR3 protein: CASREREGRTDTQYF

clone size: -
D gene: TRBD2
J gene: TRBJ2-1
CDR3 length: 16
V gene: TRBV25-1
CDR3 DNA: TGTGCCAGCAGTGAGCATGGGCTAGCGGGATACAATGAGCAGTTCTTC
CDR3 protein: CASSEHGLAGYNEQFF

clone size: -
D gene: TRBD1
J gene: TRBJ2-7
CDR3 length: 14
V gene: TRBV5-1
CDR3 DNA: TGCGCCAGCAGGCGCCCTGGACAGGAGTACGAGCAGTACTTC
CDR3 protein: CASRRPGQEYEQYF

clone size: -
D gene: TRBD1
J gene: TRBJ2-1
CDR3 length: 14
V gene: TRBV9
CDR3 DNA: TGTGCCAGCAGCCCATTTGACAGGGGCAATGAGCAGTTCTTC
CDR3 protein: CASSPFDRGNEQFF

clone size: -
D gene: -
J gene: TRBJ1-1
CDR3 length: 16
V gene: TRBV5-1
CDR3 DNA: TGCGCCAGCAGCTTGGGATGGGGGGGGCGGGACACTGAAGCTTTCTTT
CDR3 protein: CASSLGWGGRDTEAFF

clone size: -
D gene: -
J gene: TRBJ2-5
CDR3 length: 14
V gene: TRBV7-2
CDR3 DNA: TGTGCCAGCAGCTTAGCCCTCCTTGAAGAGACCCAGTACTTC
CDR3 protein: CASSLALLEETQYF

clone size: -
D gene: -
J gene: TRBJ2-2
CDR3 length: 11
V gene: TRBV11-3
CDR3 DNA: TGTGCCAGCAGGTCTACCGGGGAGCTGTTTTTT
CDR3 protein: CASRSTGELFF

clone size: few
D gene: TRBD1
J gene: TRBJ1-1
CDR3 length: 14
V gene: TRBV10-3
CDR3 DNA: TGTGCCATCAGTGAGTCGCCAGGGGGAACTGAAGCTTTCTTT
CDR3 protein: CAISESPGGTEAFF

clone size: -
D gene: TRBD1
J gene: TRBJ1-1
CDR3 length: 14
V gene: TRBV7-9
CDR3 DNA: TGTGCCAGCAACGACAGGGGGCGGGATACTGAAGCTTTCTTT
CDR3 protein: CASNDRGRDTEAFF

clone size: -
D gene: -
J gene: TRBJ2-7
CDR3 length: 13
V gene: TRBV7-9
CDR3 DNA: TGTTCCAGCAGCGCGATCCCCTCCTACGAGCAGTACTTC
CDR3 protein: CSSSAIPSYEQYF

clone size: -
D gene: TRBD1
J gene: TRBJ1-4
CDR3 length: 15
V gene: TRBV28
CDR3 DNA: TGTGCCAGCAGTTCCCGGGACAGCCGTGGTGAAAAACTGTTTTTT
CDR3 protein: CASSSRDSRGEKLFF